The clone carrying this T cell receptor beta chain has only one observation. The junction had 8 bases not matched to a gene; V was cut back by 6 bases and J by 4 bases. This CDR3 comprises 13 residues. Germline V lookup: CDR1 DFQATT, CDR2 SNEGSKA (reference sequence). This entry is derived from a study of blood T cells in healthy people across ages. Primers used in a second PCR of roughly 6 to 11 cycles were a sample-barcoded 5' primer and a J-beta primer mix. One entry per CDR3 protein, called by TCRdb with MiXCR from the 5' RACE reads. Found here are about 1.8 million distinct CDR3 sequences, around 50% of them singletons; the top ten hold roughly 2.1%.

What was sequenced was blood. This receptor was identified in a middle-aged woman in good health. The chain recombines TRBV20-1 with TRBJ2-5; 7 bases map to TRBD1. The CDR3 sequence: CSAPTGRGETQYF. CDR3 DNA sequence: TGCAGTGCGCCGACAGGGCGCGGAGAGACCCAGTACTTC.